Shown below are 5 T cell receptor beta chains from a single sample sequenced in a study of CD8+ T cells in alopecia areata. Extracted RNA was reverse transcribed into cDNA, the sequencing template. The table came from immunoSEQ multiplex PCR; TCRdb's copy has only in-frame clones and leaves some out. The data show approximately 280,000 clones, 58% seen once. Indicated treatment: oral pan-JAK inhibitor, 5-10 mg twice daily. Source: CD4+ T cells sorted from blood, taken at week 24, from a patient treated with tofacitinib. All receptors come from a human donor with alopecia areata.

This clone has only a few counts. The rearrangement links TRBV10-3 to TRBJ2-3; D is perhaps TRBD1 (6 bases). This CDR3 is 14 amino acids long. Trimming cost V 6 bases and J 0 bases, with 10 bases left between them. The germline V gene has CDR1 ENHRY and CDR2 SYGVKD. The CDR3 DNA follows: TGTGCCATCAGAATGGACAGTAGCACAGATACGCAGTATTTT. Residues: CAIRMDSSTDTQYF.

The chain carries TRBV30 and TRBJ2-3; TRBD2 agrees at 7 bases. The CDR3 is 14 residues long. Germline CDR1 GTSNPN, CDR2 SVGIG (reference sequence). After removal of 7 bases from V and 0 bases from J, the junction contained 7 bases not matched to a gene. CDR3 nucleotides: TGTGCCTCCTCCCGGGGAGGGAGCACAGATACGCAGTATTTT. The encoded protein is CASSRGGSTDTQYF.

The gene calls are TRBV30 and TRBJ1-5; D is ambiguous. The CDR3 runs to 14 residues. V lost 3 bases to trimming and J lost 0 bases, with 9 bases between them. Germline V gene sequence: CDR1 GTSNPN, CDR2 SVGIG (reference sequence). The CDR3 region is CAWRVGTSNQPQHF. DNA for the CDR3: TGTGCCTGGAGAGTTGGAACTAGCAATCAGCCCCAGCATTTT.

The CDR3 DNA reads as TGTGCCAGCAGCTTAGGGCCCGATCAGCCCCAGCATTTT. Amino acid sequence: CASSLGPDQPQHF. The chain uses TRBV7-9 and TRBJ1-5; D not certain. Per germline, CDR1 SEHNR and CDR2 FQNEAQ (reference sequence). V was pared by 1 base and J by 5 bases, with 6 bases between. The CDR3 extends over 13 amino acids.

The gene calls are TRBV29-1 and TRBJ1-1; 11 bases fit TRBD1. Germline V gene lookup returns CDR1 SQVTM and CDR2 ANQGSEA. The trim removed 6 bases at V and 11 bases at J, leaving 20 bases unmatched. The CDR3 covers 16 residues. CDR3 DNA: TGCAGCGTCGCGCTGAGGGAGGGACAGGGGGGAACAGGGGCTTTCTTT. Its translation: CSVALREGQGGTGAFF. The complete variable domain, with remaining parts taken from reference TRBV29-1 and TRBJ1-1, reads SAVISQKPSRDICQRGTSLTIQCQVDSQVTMMFWYRQQPGQSLTLIATANQGSEATYESGFVIDKFPISRPNLTFSTLTVSNMSPEDSSIYLCSVALREGQGGTGAFFGQGTRLTVV.